This is a list of T cell receptor beta chains from one sample in a study of spatial heterogeneity in lung cancer. MiXCR, applied by TCRdb to the 5' RACE reads, yields one record per CDR3 protein. Of approximately 43,000 distinct CDR3 sequences listed, about 10% are singletons. The specimen comprised PBMCs, sampled at follow-up. The source of these receptors is a female donor with early-stage non-small cell lung cancer. Both conserved end residues are part of each CDR3. A D gene is named only where the DNA matches it firmly. The size entry is marked missing in some rows and otherwise reads once, few, many or a size class.

TRBJ2-7 | TRBV12-3/TRBV12-4 | many | - | CASSFGQSPHEQYF | TGTGCCAGCAGTTTTGGACAGTCCCCCCACGAGCAGTACTTC
TRBJ2-1 | TRBV7-2 | many | TRBD2 | CASRPPGTSGGYNEQFF | TGTGCCAGCAGGCCCCCCGGGACTAGCGGGGGCTACAATGAGCAGTTCTTC
TRBJ2-5 | TRBV19 | many | TRBD1 | CASSLAGTATTQYF | TGTGCCAGTAGCCTCGCCGGGACAGCAACTACCCAGTACTTC
TRBJ2-1 | TRBV7-9 | medium-sized | - | CASSLAGGNEQFF | TGTGCCAGCAGCTTGGCAGGAGGGAATGAGCAGTTCTTC
TRBJ1-6 | TRBV7-2 | few | - | CASSLNQPPNSPLHF | TGTGCCAGCAGCTTAAATCAGCCCCCTAATTCACCCCTCCACTTT
TRBJ2-2 | TRBV27 | few | TRBD2 | CASRLGTSGGQPTGELFF | TGTGCCAGCAGACTCGGGACTAGCGGGGGGCAACCCACCGGGGAGCTGTTTTTT
TRBJ2-5 | TRBV6-2/TRBV6-3 | many | TRBD2 | CASSHRLAGGQETQYF | TGTGCCAGCAGTCACCGACTAGCGGGGGGGCAAGAGACCCAGTACTTC
TRBJ2-5 | TRBV11-2 | few | - | CTSSLAGQIQETQYF | TGTACCAGCAGCTTGGCGGGACAGATCCAAGAGACCCAGTACTTC
TRBJ2-7 | TRBV6-5 | many | - | CASSYKAGALEQYF | TGTGCCAGCAGTTATAAGGCCGGGGCTCTCGAGCAGTACTTC
TRBJ1-2 | TRBV2 | - | - | CASSVARSPNYGYTF | TGTGCCAGCAGTGTAGCCCGGAGTCCTAACTATGGCTACACCTTC
TRBJ2-5 | TRBV11-2 | - | TRBD1 | CASSSRTGIGTQYF | TGTGCCAGCAGCTCAAGGACAGGGATAGGGACCCAGTACTTC
TRBJ1-3 | TRBV5-1 | - | - | CASSLEGSTIYF | TGCGCCAGCAGCTTGGAGGGGAGCACCATATATTTT
TRBJ1-5 | TRBV20-1 | - | TRBD1 | CSAREGTGIQPQHF | TGCAGTGCTAGAGAGGGGACAGGGATTCAGCCCCAGCATTTT
TRBJ1-1 | TRBV5-1 | many | - | CASSLQENTEAFF | TGCGCCAGCAGCTTGCAGGAGAACACTGAAGCTTTCTTT
TRBJ1-2 | TRBV7-9 | many | - | CASSLVTGSYGYTF | TGTGCCAGCAGCTTGGTAACAGGATCCTATGGCTACACCTTC
TRBJ2-3 | TRBV7-8 | few | - | CASSLAWAGSTDTQYF | TGTGCCAGCAGCTTAGCCTGGGCGGGGAGCACAGATACGCAGTATTTT
TRBJ1-5 | TRBV25-1 | few | TRBD1 | CASSMGTGGNQPQHF | TGTGCCAGCAGTATGGGGACAGGGGGCAATCAGCCCCAGCATTTT
TRBJ2-5 | TRBV20-1 | - | TRBD2 | CSARPDRGTSGGRQETQYF | TGCAGTGCTAGACCCGATCGGGGGACTAGCGGGGGGAGGCAAGAGACCCAGTACTTC
TRBJ2-2 | TRBV5-1 | - | - | CASRNPLRGTNTGELFF | TGCGCCAGCAGGAACCCTCTACGGGGAACGAACACCGGGGAGCTGTTTTTT
TRBJ2-5 | TRBV20-1 | medium-sized | - | CSASSDSATQETQYF | TGCAGTGCTAGCTCGGACAGTGCAACCCAAGAGACCCAGTACTTC
TRBJ1-1 | TRBV6-6 | many | - | CASSPLGGSAEAFF | TGTGCCAGCAGTCCTCTGGGAGGTAGCGCTGAAGCTTTCTTT
TRBJ2-7 | TRBV29-1 | - | - | CSVQAGGPWGEQYF | TGCAGCGTTCAAGCCGGCGGCCCCTGGGGCGAGCAGTACTTC
TRBJ2-3 | TRBV7-3 | many | - | CASSRSDDTQYF | TGTGCCAGCAGCCGGTCCGATGATACGCAGTATTTT
TRBJ1-6 | TRBV9 | many | - | CASSRDTHNSPLHF | TGTGCCAGCAGCCGGGACACGCATAATTCACCCCTCCACTTT
TRBJ1-4 | TRBV12-3/TRBV12-4 | - | - | CASSRVIGPTNEKLFF | TGTGCCAGCAGCCGTGTGATTGGACCAACTAATGAAAAACTGTTTTTT
TRBJ2-1 | TRBV12-3/TRBV12-4 | many | - | CASSLAVLLRRSYNEQFF | TGTGCCAGCAGTTTAGCGGTCCTTCTTAGAAGGTCCTACAATGAGCAGTTCTTC
TRBJ2-5 | TRBV2 | - | - | CASRALTGTQYF | TGTGCCAGCAGGGCCTTGACAGGGACCCAGTACTTC
TRBJ2-5 | TRBV20-1 | - | - | CSQDRQETQYF | TGCAGCCAGGACAGACAAGAGACCCAGTACTTC
TRBJ1-2 | TRBV6-5 | - | TRBD1 | CASSPRDRGRGNYGYTF | TGTGCCAGCAGTCCTCGGGACAGGGGGCGCGGAAACTATGGCTACACCTTC
TRBJ2-6 | TRBV11-3 | - | - | CASSFPDLSGANVLTF | TGTGCCAGCAGCTTCCCGGACCTCTCTGGGGCCAACGTCCTGACTTTC
TRBJ1-2 | TRBV10-2 | once | TRBD1 | CASSGTGGSCYTF | TGCGCCAGCAGTGGGACAGGGGGCAGCTGCTACACCTTC
TRBJ2-1 | TRBV19 | - | TRBD1 | CASTKRQGSYNEQFF | TGTGCCAGTACCAAAAGACAGGGCTCCTACAATGAGCAGTTCTTC
TRBJ2-3 | TRBV6-1 | - | TRBD1 | CASAPTGAITDTQYF | TGTGCCAGCGCCCCAACAGGGGCTATCACAGATACGCAGTATTTT
TRBJ1-1 | TRBV11-2 | many | TRBD1 | CASSYRGRTEAFF | TGTGCCAGCAGCTACAGGGGGCGGACTGAAGCTTTCTTT
TRBJ2-3 | TRBV7-2 | - | - | CASSLETASTDTQYF | TGTGCCAGCAGCTTAGAAACAGCATCCACAGATACGCAGTATTTT
TRBJ2-7 | TRBV30 | few | - | CAWSVPGGPSYEQYF | TGTGCCTGGAGTGTACCAGGCGGTCCCTCCTACGAGCAGTACTTC
TRBJ2-1 | TRBV5-1 | - | TRBD1 | CASSLGTGHNEQFF | TGCGCCAGCAGCTTAGGGACAGGCCACAATGAGCAGTTCTTC
TRBJ1-5 | TRBV7-8 | many | - | CASSLRRGINQPQHF | TGTGCCAGCAGCTTAAGACGGGGGATCAATCAGCCCCAGCATTTT
TRBJ2-1 | TRBV7-2 | - | TRBD1 | CASSLVGTGLNEQFF | TGTGCCAGCAGCTTAGTGGGGACAGGGCTGAATGAGCAGTTCTTC
TRBJ2-2 | TRBV6-2/TRBV6-3 | many | TRBD1 | CASSSGQSNTGELFF | TGTGCCAGCAGTTCGGGACAGTCGAACACCGGGGAGCTGTTTTTT
TRBJ2-5 | TRBV7-2 | - | TRBD2 | CASSRASGTQYF | TGTGCCAGCAGCCGGGCTAGCGGGACCCAGTACTTC
TRBJ2-7 | TRBV5-8 | many | TRBD2 | CASSDPTSHGEGSYEQYF | TGTGCCAGCAGCGACCCGACTAGCCACGGGGAGGGATCCTACGAGCAGTACTTC
TRBJ2-4 | TRBV12-3/TRBV12-4 | few | - | CASSFGGNIQYF | TGTGCCAGCAGTTTCGGGGGAAACATTCAGTACTTC
TRBJ2-5 | TRBV2 | few | - | CASSDSPLGREETQYF | TGTGCCAGCAGTGACAGCCCGCTAGGAAGGGAGGAGACCCAGTACTTC
TRBJ2-5 | TRBV20-1 | - | - | CSARAPRRGPAYQETQYF | TGCAGTGCTAGAGCTCCCCGGCGGGGGCCCGCCTACCAAGAGACCCAGTACTTC
TRBJ2-7 | TRBV7-2 | many | - | CASSTEAYEQYF | TGTGCCAGCAGCACCGAGGCCTACGAGCAGTACTTC
TRBJ2-1 | TRBV15 | - | - | CATSNIQGSEQFF | TGTGCCACCAGCAACATACAGGGAAGTGAGCAGTTCTTC
TRBJ2-3 | TRBV20-1 | few | - | CSARDPGGATDTQYF | TGCAGTGCTAGAGATCCCGGGGGCGCGACAGATACGCAGTATTTT
TRBJ2-5 | TRBV3-1 | few | - | CASSPDGAVYQETQYF | TGTGCCAGCAGTCCTGACGGAGCGGTTTACCAAGAGACCCAGTACTTC
TRBJ1-1 | TRBV7-2 | many | - | CASSSMPGEAFF | TGTGCCAGCAGCTCGATGCCTGGTGAGGCTTTCTTT
TRBJ2-5 | TRBV12-3/TRBV12-4 | few | - | CVSSPTRRTETQYF | TGTGTCAGCAGCCCGACTAGGAGGACGGAGACCCAGTACTTC
TRBJ2-7 | TRBV7-6 | few | - | CASSLAVGGASYEQYF | TGTGCCAGCAGCTTAGCCGTGGGGGGGGCCAGCTACGAGCAGTACTTC
TRBJ1-5 | TRBV19 | many | - | CASPAKKPSLFCNQPQHF | TGTGCCAGTCCGGCAAAGAAACCCTCCCTATTCTGCAATCAGCCCCAGCATTTT
TRBJ1-2 | TRBV7-8 | - | - | CASSLGWIRDNSESYGYTF | TGTGCCAGCAGCTTAGGATGGATCCGGGACAATTCAGAATCCTATGGCTACACCTTC
TRBJ2-7 | TRBV10-2 | many | TRBD1 | CASSKQGAEDEQYF | TGCGCCAGCAGTAAACAGGGGGCCGAGGACGAGCAGTACTTC